These T cell receptor beta chains were read from a single sample in a study of blood T cell repertoires in COVID-19. Sequenced by immunoSEQ multiplex PCR; TCRdb stores in-frame clones only, minus some. The sample includes 50,000 to 70,000 clones, around 76% of them seen just once. The sequencing input was peripheral blood. All receptors derive from a man in his forties or fifties with active or convalescent COVID-19. Both conserved end residues are part of each CDR3. The D gene is left open where the match is weak. Clone size appears in some rows only: once, few, many, or a class for an expanded clone.

J | size | D | V | CDR3 | DNA
TRBJ1-4 | - | TRBD1 | TRBV11-2 | CASSPGGGRTNEKLFF | TGTGCCAGCAGCCCGGGAGGGGGCCGGACTAATGAAAAACTGTTTTTT
TRBJ1-1 | - | - | TRBV3-1/TRBV3-2 | CASSQGDWTEAFF | TGTGCCAGCAGCCAAGGCGATTGGACTGAAGCTTTCTTT
TRBJ1-4 | - | TRBD1 | TRBV2 | CASSSQGANEKLFF | TGTGCCAGCAGTTCGCAGGGGGCTAATGAAAAACTGTTTTTT
TRBJ1-1 | - | - | TRBV10-3 | CAISEWEGGNTEAFF | TGTGCCATCAGTGAGTGGGAGGGGGGGAACACTGAAGCTTTCTTT
TRBJ1-1 | few | TRBD1 | TRBV5-1 | CASSSPATGEAFF | TGCGCCAGCAGCTCCCCCGCGACAGGGGAAGCTTTCTTT
TRBJ1-1 | - | - | TRBV10-2 | CASRVQGPAFF | TGCGCCAGCAGGGTACAGGGCCCAGCTTTCTTT
TRBJ1-1 | - | - | TRBV7-3 | CASSLGTSSTEAFF | TGTGCCAGCAGCTTGGGGACATCGAGCACTGAAGCTTTCTTT
TRBJ1-5 | - | - | TRBV7-6 | CASSLAMGGTQPQHF | TGTGCCAGCAGCTTAGCGATGGGCGGGACGCAGCCCCAGCATTTT
TRBJ2-7 | few | - | TRBV3-1/TRBV3-2 | CASSQEPGHLYEQYF | TGTGCCAGCAGCCAAGAACCCGGACACCTCTACGAGCAGTACTTC
TRBJ2-7 | - | TRBD1 | TRBV7-8 | CASSYRQGLEQYF | TGTGCCAGCAGCTATCGACAGGGCCTCGAGCAGTACTTC
TRBJ2-3 | - | - | TRBV30 | CAWTLRVGDTQYF | TGTGCCTGGACCCTCCGGGTTGGAGATACGCAGTATTTT
TRBJ1-5 | - | - | TRBV15 | CATSETVNQPQHF | TGTGCCACCAGCGAGACAGTCAATCAGCCCCAGCATTTT
TRBJ1-2 | - | - | TRBV24-1 | CATSDRGGPPPGYGYTF | TGTGCCACCAGTGATCGAGGGGGACCCCCCCCGGGCTATGGCTACACCTTC
TRBJ1-1 | once | - | TRBV5-1 | CASSPSPGEYTEAFF | TGCGCCAGCAGCCCCTCCCCGGGGGAGTATACTGAAGCTTTCTTT
TRBJ1-3 | few | TRBD1 | TRBV12-3/TRBV12-4 | CASSLTGGGTIYF | TGTGCCAGCAGCTTGACAGGGGGTGGCACCATATATTTT
TRBJ1-1 | - | - | TRBV14 | CASSLVSGTEAFF | TGTGCCAGCAGCCTAGTAAGCGGCACTGAAGCTTTCTTT
TRBJ2-3 | once | - | TRBV6-5 | CASSPPSTDTQYF | TGTGCCAGCAGTCCCCCTTCTACAGATACGCAGTATTTT
TRBJ2-1 | - | TRBD2 | TRBV28 | CASRTGAGGPGVF | TGTGCCAGCAGAACCGGGGCGGGGGGTCCCGGGGTCTTC
TRBJ1-1 | - | TRBD1 | TRBV7-3 | CASSLNRGTEAFF | TGTGCCAGCAGCTTAAACAGGGGGACTGAAGCTTTCTTT
TRBJ1-2 | few | - | TRBV19 | CASTLFSYGYTF | TGTGCCAGTACTCTTTTTTCCTATGGCTACACCTTC
TRBJ1-4 | few | - | TRBV9 | CASARAGEGEKLFF | TGTGCCAGCGCTAGAGCGGGGGAGGGTGAAAAACTGTTTTTT
TRBJ1-2 | - | TRBD1 | TRBV2 | CASRLTGDPYGYTF | TGTGCCAGCAGGCTAACAGGGGATCCTTATGGCTACACCTTC
TRBJ1-1 | - | TRBD1 | TRBV5-1 | CASSRLTGDTEAFF | TGCGCCAGCAGCCGACTTACAGGGGATACTGAAGCTTTCTTT
TRBJ2-7 | - | - | TRBV21-1 | CASTASGQGAEKCPLHNYEQYF | TGTGCCAGCACCGCGTCGGGACAGGGGGCGGAAAAATGTCCTCTACATAACTACGAGCAGTACTTC
TRBJ1-5 | few | - | TRBV5-1 | CASSPGTPKSNQPQHF | TGCGCCAGCAGCCCGGGGACACCTAAAAGCAATCAGCCCCAGCATTTT
TRBJ2-2 | - | TRBD2 | TRBV18 | CASSPLAGSNTGELFF | TGTGCCAGCTCACCGCTAGCGGGCTCGAACACCGGGGAGCTGTTTTTT
TRBJ1-4 | - | - | TRBV6-2/TRBV6-3 | CASSHSGTKEKLFF | TGTGCCAGCAGCCATAGCGGAACTAAGGAAAAACTGTTTTTT
TRBJ2-7 | - | TRBD1 | TRBV10-3 | CAISEGTGILYEQYF | TGTGCCATCAGTGAGGGGACAGGGATTTTGTACGAGCAGTACTTC
TRBJ2-3 | many | TRBD1 | TRBV27 | CASSTRLTGGLTQYF | TGTGCCAGCAGTACTAGACTTACAGGGGGCCTTACGCAGTATTTT
TRBJ1-6 | once | - | TRBV18 | CASSPVSPGNNHSPLHF | TGTGCCAGCTCACCGGTTTCCCCAGGCAACAATCATTCACCCCTCCACTTT
TRBJ1-3 | - | - | TRBV9 | CASTISPGNTIYF | TGTGCCAGCACCATTAGCCCTGGAAACACCATATATTTT
TRBJ2-5 | once | TRBD1 | TRBV3-1/TRBV3-2 | CASSPQGERQETQYF | TGTGCCAGCAGCCCACAGGGGGAGAGACAAGAGACCCAGTACTTC
TRBJ2-7 | - | - | TRBV10-3 | CAISDGQPYEQYF | TGTGCCATCAGTGATGGACAGCCCTACGAGCAGTACTTC
TRBJ1-1 | - | - | TRBV4-1 | CASSHIEANTEAFF | TGCGCCAGCAGTCATATAGAGGCGAACACTGAAGCTTTCTTT
TRBJ1-1 | - | - | TRBV4-1 | CASSQAPGAEAFF | TGCGCCAGCAGCCAAGCACCAGGGGCTGAAGCTTTCTTT
TRBJ1-5 | - | TRBD1 | TRBV2 | CASRQDRQGPQHF | TGTGCCAGCAGACAGGACAGGCAGGGTCCCCAGCATTTT
TRBJ2-3 | - | TRBD2 | TRBV2 | CASSPGTSGTDTQYF | TGTGCCAGCAGCCCTGGGACTAGCGGGACAGATACGCAGTATTTT
TRBJ2-3 | - | - | TRBV4-2 | CASSQERGMEGTQYF | TGTGCCAGCAGCCAAGAACGGGGAATGGAAGGGACGCAGTATTTT
TRBJ2-3 | - | TRBD2 | TRBV11-2 | CASSLGPTSGVQYF | TGTGCCAGCAGCTTGGGGCCCACTAGCGGAGTGCAGTATTTT
TRBJ1-2 | once | - | TRBV6-5 | CASGNRLDGYTF | TGTGCCAGCGGCAACAGGCTCGATGGCTACACCTTC
TRBJ1-1 | - | TRBD1 | TRBV5-1 | CASSSGTGIPEAFF | TGCGCCAGCAGCTCCGGGACAGGGATACCTGAAGCTTTCTTT
TRBJ2-1 | - | TRBD2 | TRBV5-1 | CASSLGGGRNEQFF | TGCGCCAGCAGCCTGGGGGGAGGGCGAAATGAGCAGTTCTTC
TRBJ2-2 | - | TRBD1 | TRBV5-1 | CASSVGQGTGELFF | TGCGCCAGCAGCGTGGGACAGGGGACCGGGGAGCTGTTTTTT
TRBJ2-7 | - | - | TRBV21-1 | CASSKAIRKTSSYEQYF | TGTGCCAGCAGCAAAGCGATACGAAAGACTAGCTCCTACGAGCAGTACTTC
TRBJ2-4 | - | - | TRBV4-2 | CASSSRKAKNIQYF | TGTGCCAGCAGCAGCAGGAAAGCCAAAAACATTCAGTACTTC
TRBJ2-2 | medium-sized | TRBD2 | TRBV7-3 | CASSSKSGTSGRGDGELFF | TGTGCCAGCAGCTCCAAATCCGGGACTAGCGGGAGAGGGGATGGGGAGCTGTTTTTT
TRBJ2-1 | - | TRBD2 | TRBV25-1 | CASSASGGGDNEQFF | TGTGCCAGCAGTGCGAGCGGGGGCGGGGACAATGAGCAGTTCTTC
TRBJ1-1 | - | - | TRBV2 | CASKSYENTEAFF | TGTGCCAGCAAGTCCTACGAGAACACTGAAGCTTTCTTT
TRBJ1-2 | - | TRBD1 | TRBV7-9 | CASRDTGGGYTF | TGTGCCAGCAGGGATACAGGGGGCGGCTACACCTTC
TRBJ2-1 | - | - | TRBV2 | CASTPEQGHNEQFF | TGTGCCAGCACCCCCGAGCAGGGCCACAATGAGCAGTTCTTC